This TCR beta chain is drawn from a study of human T cells and chemical hapten exposure. Study-wide context: Throughout a study of approximately 24 weeks, patients underwent weekly scalp administration of diphenylcyclopropenone doses.

In the authors' workflow: Sequenced samples showed a median of approximately 100,000 TCRs each, with counts running from around 24,000 to 710,000. TCRdb ran MiXCR on the RACE reads and lists one entry per CDR3 protein. TCRdb's processing, not the authors', yielded these V and J calls. The table lists about 340,000 distinct CDR3 sequences, around 7% of them singletons. Time point in this sample: patch test 1, 2 weeks after DPC sensitization. Stated treatment: therapeutic diphenylcyclopropenone sensitization with weekly scalp DPC. The study enrolled 18 to 70-year-old alopecia patients suitable for DPC. This material consisted of whole blood, taken in connection with sensitization to the hapten diphenylcyclopropenone (DPC). The TCR sequence derives from a woman aged 18-35 years with alopecia areata. Some clones in this sample may be carry-over from other donors' samples.

The CDR3 bases are TGTGCCATCAGGGACCGGGAAAATGAAAAACTGTTTTTT. Translation gives CAIRDRENEKLFF. The rearrangement links TRBV10-3 to TRBJ1-4; D remains unclear. V gave up 6 bases and J gave up 5 bases, with 10 bases separating them. Germline loops: CDR1 ENHRY, CDR2 SYGVKD. CDR3 length: 13 residues.